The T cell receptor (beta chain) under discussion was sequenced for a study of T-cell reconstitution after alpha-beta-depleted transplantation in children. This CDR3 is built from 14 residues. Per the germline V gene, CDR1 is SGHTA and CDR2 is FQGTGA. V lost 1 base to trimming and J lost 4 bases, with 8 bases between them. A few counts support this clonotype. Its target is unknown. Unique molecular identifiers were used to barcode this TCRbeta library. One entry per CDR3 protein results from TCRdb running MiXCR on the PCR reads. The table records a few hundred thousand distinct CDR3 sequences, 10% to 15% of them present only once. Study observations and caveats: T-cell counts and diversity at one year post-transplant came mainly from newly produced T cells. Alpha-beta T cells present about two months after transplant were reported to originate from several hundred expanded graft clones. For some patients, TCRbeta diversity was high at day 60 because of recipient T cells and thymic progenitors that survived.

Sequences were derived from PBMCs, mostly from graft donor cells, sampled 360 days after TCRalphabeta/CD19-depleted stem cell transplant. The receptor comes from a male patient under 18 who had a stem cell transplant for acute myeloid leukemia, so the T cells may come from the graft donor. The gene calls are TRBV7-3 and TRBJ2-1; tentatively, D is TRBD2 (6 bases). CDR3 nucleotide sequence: TGTGCCAGCAGCTTAAACGGGGGATACAATGAGCAGTTCTTC. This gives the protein CASSLNGGYNEQFF. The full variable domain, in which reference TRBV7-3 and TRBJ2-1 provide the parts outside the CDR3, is GAGVSQTPSNKVTEKGKYVELRCDPISGHTALYWYRQSLGQGPEFLIYFQGTGAADDSGLPNDRFFAVRPEGSVSTLKIQRTERGDSAVYLCASSLNGGYNEQFFGPGTRLTVL.